A single sample is the source of the 8 T cell receptor beta chains below, sequenced in a study of regulatory T cells in long-lasting Graves disease. Specified time point: newly diagnosed GD, antithyroid drugs for less than 3 months. Preparation of the TCR library used RNA extracted from PBMCs. With iRepertoire HTBI primers and Arm-PCR of CDR3 regions, TCR beta libraries were built. MiXCR, run by TCRdb on the multiplex PCR reads, gives a single entry per CDR3 protein. The sample holds about 460,000 distinct CDR3 sequences; approximately 15% are singletons and the top ten take approximately 19%. A further study also used this sample, focusing on T cells in Graves' hyperthyroidism and ophthalmopathy.

The sample in question was peripheral blood mononuclear cells (PBMCs), obtained at new diagnosis, from a patient treated with antithyroid drugs. These receptor sequences come from a woman aged 45-65 years with Graves disease.

This chain links TRBV30 with TRBJ2-1; D unclear. Germline-derived CDR1 and CDR2 are GTSNPN and SVGIG (reference sequence). This CDR3 has 13 amino acids. V was clipped by 5 bases and J by 1 base, with 9 bases between them. CDR3 residues: CAWDTNSYNEQFF. The CDR3 nucleotides are TGTGCCTGGGACACTAATTCCTACAATGAGCAGTTCTTC.

The chain has TRBV11-2 and TRBJ1-6; 7 nucleotides line up with TRBD1. Losses at the gene ends were 1 base for V and 9 bases for J; bases not matched to a gene: 9. The CDR3 contains 16 residues. Germline CDR1 and CDR2: SGHAT and FQNNGV. The CDR3 sequence is CASSLGYNRGTSPLHF. CDR3 bases: TGTGCCAGCAGCTTAGGATACAACAGGGGAACTTCACCCCTCCACTTT. The entire variable domain, with the rest obtained from reference TRBV11-2 and TRBJ1-6, is as follows: EAGVAQSPRYKIIEKRQSVAFWCNPISGHATLYWYQQILGQGPKLLIQFQNNGVVDDSQLPKDRFSAERLKGVDSTLKIQPAKLEDSAVYLCASSLGYNRGTSPLHFGNGTRLTVT.

On this clonotype itself: Since a much larger clone is just one base distant, this may be a read error. The V call is TRBV11-2, the J call TRBJ1-5; D is ambiguous. V gave up 4 bases and J gave up 2 bases, with 9 bases separating them. CDR3 length: 14 residues. Germline CDR1 and CDR2: SGHAT and FQNNGV. The CDR3 nucleotides read TGTGCCAGCAGCTCCGGGATCGGCAATCAGCCCCAGCATTTT. Residues: CASSSGIGNQPQHF.

This clonotype was counted many times. V usage is TRBV20-1 and J usage is TRBJ2-3; D is uncertain. Germline values: CDR1 DFQATT, CDR2 SNEGSKA (reference sequence). V shed 0 bases and J shed 0 bases, with 7 bases lying between them. This CDR3 is built from 14 residues. CDR3 nucleotides: TGCAGTGCTAGAGATGGTTCTAGCACAGATACGCAGTATTTT. It translates to CSARDGSSTDTQYF.

The genes are TRBV20-1 and TRBJ1-5; D gene ambiguous. This CDR3 spans 14 amino acids. Germline V gene data show CDR1 as DFQATT and CDR2 as SNEGSKA (reference sequence). With 0 bases removed from V and 5 bases from J, the gap between germline ends came to 11 bases. The CDR3 coding sequence is TGCAGTGCTAGAGATGTCACAGTGGATCAGCCCCAGCATTTT. Its protein is CSARDVTVDQPQHF.

J is TRBJ1-5 and V is TRBV6-5; 7 positions match TRBD1. V gave up 0 bases and J gave up 7 bases; unmatched junction bases: 12. The CDR3 is 17 amino acids. Per the germline V gene, CDR1 is MNHEY and CDR2 is SVGAGI. CDR3 DNA sequence: TGTGCCAGCAGTTACTCGAAGCCGGCCAGGGGGGGACAGCCCCAGCATTTT. Translating it yields CASSYSKPARGGQPQHF.

The chain is built from TRBV28 and TRBJ1-6; unclear D gene. The CDR3 has 14 amino acids. The germline V gene encodes CDR1 MDHEN and CDR2 SYDVKM. Trimming removed 3 bases at V and 7 bases at J, with 10 bases between. CDR3 residues: CASSFSLPNSPLHF. For the CDR3, the DNA is TGTGCCAGCAGTTTTTCCCTTCCGAATTCACCCCTCCACTTT. Looking up the rest from reference TRBV28 and TRBJ1-6 gives the full variable domain: DVKVTQSSRYLVKRTGEKVFLECVQDMDHENMFWYRQDPGLGLRLIYFSYDVKMKEKGDIPEGYSVSREKKERFSLILESASTNQTSMYLCASSFSLPNSPLHFGNGTRLTVT.

This clonotype came up many times. The genes are TRBV11-2 and TRBJ1-1; D not resolved. Germline CDR1 is SGHAT and CDR2 is FQNNGV. The CDR3 is 15 amino acids. Trimming stripped 7 bases from V and 3 bases from J, with 18 bases between. CDR3 region: CASKSTGYGDTEAFF. The CDR3 DNA reads TGTGCCAGCAAGTCAACGGGTTATGGGGACACTGAAGCTTTCTTT.